The sequence of this T cell receptor beta chain was determined in a study of OX40 agonist ivuxolimab in advanced cancers. Here immunoSEQ multiplex PCR was the method, and the copy in TCRdb shows in-frame clones only, minus some. This sample yields 70,000 to 95,000 clones, of which 94% are seen a single time; around 20% belongs to the top ten. V was clipped by 1 base and J by 0 bases; unmatched bases: 7. CDR3 length: 17 amino acids. Looked up from germline, CDR1 is SGHTA and CDR2 is FQGNSA. The clonotype was recovered from an adult with an advanced solid tumor such as melanoma, head and neck, liver or kidney cancer. This specimen consisted of CD4+ or CD8+ T cells sorted from blood, obtained in a trial of the OX40 agonist ivuxolimab. This chain links TRBV7-2 with TRBJ2-7; 9 positions agree with TRBD1. CDR3 amino acids: CASSLGGGQGISYEQYF. For the CDR3, the DNA is TGTGCCAGCAGCTTAGGGGGGGGACAGGGAATCTCCTACGAGCAGTACTTC.